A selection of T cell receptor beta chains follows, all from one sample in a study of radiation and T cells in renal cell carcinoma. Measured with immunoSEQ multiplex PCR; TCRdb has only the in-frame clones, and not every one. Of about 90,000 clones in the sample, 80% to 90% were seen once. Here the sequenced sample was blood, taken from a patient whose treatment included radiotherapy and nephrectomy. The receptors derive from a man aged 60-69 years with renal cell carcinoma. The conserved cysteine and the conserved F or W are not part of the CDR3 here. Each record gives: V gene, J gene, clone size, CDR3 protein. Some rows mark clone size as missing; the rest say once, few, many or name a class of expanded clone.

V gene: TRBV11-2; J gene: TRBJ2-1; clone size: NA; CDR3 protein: ASSLGGTYNEQF
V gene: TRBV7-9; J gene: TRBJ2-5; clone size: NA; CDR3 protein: ASSSFTGLTETQY
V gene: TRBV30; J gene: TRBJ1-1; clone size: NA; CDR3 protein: AWDGTVSEAF
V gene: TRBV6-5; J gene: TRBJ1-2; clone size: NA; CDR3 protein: ASLGAWSNNYGYT
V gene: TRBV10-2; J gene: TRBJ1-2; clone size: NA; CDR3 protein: ASSEPRTGGLTGYT
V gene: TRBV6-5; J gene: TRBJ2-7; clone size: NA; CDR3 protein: ASSYYAGTYEQY
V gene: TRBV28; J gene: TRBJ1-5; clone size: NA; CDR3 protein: ASSAVPGQAYQPQH
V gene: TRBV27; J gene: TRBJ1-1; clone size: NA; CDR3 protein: ASTKTGGARNTEAF
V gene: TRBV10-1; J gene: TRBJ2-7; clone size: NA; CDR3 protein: ASSQGNYEQY
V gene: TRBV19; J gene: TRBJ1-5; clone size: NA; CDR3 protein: ASSNLVGQGPNQPQH
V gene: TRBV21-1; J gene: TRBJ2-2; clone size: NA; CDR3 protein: ASSKTWDRGKTGELF
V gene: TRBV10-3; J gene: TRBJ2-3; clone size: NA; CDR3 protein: AISVWGPRTDTQY
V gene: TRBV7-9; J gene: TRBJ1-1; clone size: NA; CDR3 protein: ASSPGTVGGEAF
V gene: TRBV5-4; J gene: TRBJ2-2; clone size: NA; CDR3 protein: ASSLAGGTGELF
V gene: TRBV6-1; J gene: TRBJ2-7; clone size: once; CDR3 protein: ASREGTSGYYEQY
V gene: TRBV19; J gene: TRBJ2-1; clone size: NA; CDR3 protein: ASSSQIRVEQF
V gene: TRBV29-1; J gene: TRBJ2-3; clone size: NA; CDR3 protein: SVCRSGSTDTQY
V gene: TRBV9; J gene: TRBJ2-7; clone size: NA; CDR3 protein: ASSVGAGAYEQY
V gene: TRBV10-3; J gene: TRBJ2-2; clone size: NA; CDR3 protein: AISLTGTGNTGELF
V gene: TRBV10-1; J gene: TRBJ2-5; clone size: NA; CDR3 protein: ASSDDSEEQY
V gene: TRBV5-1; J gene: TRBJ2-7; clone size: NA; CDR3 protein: ASSLTGTSGSYEQY
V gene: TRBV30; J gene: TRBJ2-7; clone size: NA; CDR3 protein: AWSAGGLSYEQY
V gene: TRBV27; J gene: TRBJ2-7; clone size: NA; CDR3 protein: ASSFTQGSIHEQY
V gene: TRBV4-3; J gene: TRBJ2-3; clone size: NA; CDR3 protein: ASSVTLGRTDTQY
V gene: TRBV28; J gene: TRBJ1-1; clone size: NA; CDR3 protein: ASLGIGLGVNTEAF
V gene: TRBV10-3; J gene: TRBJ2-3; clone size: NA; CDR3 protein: AISEDPGGTDTQY
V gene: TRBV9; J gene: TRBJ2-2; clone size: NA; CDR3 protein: ASGRTSGGRTGELF
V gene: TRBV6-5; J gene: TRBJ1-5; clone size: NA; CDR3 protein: ASRPGGSNQPQH
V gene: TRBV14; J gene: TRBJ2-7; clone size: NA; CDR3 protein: ASSPLGFGDTRSYEQY
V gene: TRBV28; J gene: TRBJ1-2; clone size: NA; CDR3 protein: ASSLGQLSNYGYT
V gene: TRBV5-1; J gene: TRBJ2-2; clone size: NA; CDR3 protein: ASSPEPGAESVGELF
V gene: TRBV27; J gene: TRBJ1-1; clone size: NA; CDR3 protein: ASRGTGGLVGKAF
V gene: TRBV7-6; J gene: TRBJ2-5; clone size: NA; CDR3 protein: ASSLSGEETQY
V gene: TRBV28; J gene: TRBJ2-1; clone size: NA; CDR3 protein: ASSLSWGGNEQF
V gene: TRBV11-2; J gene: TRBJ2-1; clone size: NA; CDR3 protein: ASSFSGRAFTGDEQF
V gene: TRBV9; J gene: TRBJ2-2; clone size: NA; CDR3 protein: ASSLRQENTGELF
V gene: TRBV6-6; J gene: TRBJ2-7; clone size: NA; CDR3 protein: ASSYLWEQY
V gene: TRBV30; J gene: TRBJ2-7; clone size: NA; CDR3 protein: AWSARYEQY
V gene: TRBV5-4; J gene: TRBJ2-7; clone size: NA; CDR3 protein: ASSLGDGFGRYEQY
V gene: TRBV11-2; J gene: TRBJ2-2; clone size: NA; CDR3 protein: ASSTGLAGGGPHGELF
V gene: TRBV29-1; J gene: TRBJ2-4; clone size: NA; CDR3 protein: SVEVGSQNIQY
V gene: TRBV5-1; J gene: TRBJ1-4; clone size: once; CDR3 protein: ASRTGTGGGSTNEKLF
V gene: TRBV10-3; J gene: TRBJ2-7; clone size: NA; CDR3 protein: AISAGGEQY
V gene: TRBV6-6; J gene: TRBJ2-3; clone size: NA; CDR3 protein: ASSYLRGTPDTQY
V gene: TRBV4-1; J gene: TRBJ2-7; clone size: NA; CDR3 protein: ASSQESGGYLYEQY
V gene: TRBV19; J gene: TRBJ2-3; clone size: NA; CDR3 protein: ASSTTGGEADTQY
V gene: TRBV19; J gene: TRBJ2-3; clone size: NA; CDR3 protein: ASSTRLAGGSRDTQY
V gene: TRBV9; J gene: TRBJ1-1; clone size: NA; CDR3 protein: ASSVEGHTEAF
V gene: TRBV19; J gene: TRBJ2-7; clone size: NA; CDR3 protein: ASSTPGLSYEQY
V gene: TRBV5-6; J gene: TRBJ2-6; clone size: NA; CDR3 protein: ASSPTGGFSGANVLT
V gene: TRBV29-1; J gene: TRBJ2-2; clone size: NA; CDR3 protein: SVEGPTGGGVGELF
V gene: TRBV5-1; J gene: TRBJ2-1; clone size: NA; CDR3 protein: ASSLAVSGLNEQF